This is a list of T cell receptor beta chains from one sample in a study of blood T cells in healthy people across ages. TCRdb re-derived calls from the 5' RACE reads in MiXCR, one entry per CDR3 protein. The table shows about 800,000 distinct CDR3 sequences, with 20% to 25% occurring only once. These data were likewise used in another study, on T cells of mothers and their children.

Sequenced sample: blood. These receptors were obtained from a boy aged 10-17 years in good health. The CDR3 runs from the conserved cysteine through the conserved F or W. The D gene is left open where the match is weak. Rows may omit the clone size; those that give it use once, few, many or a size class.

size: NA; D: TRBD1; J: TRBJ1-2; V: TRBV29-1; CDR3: CSVDSGTASDHYTF; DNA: TGCAGCGTTGACAGCGGGACAGCTTCTGACCATTACACCTTC
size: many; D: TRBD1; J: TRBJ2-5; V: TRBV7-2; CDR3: CASSRDRPQETQYF; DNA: TGTGCCAGCAGCCGGGACAGACCCCAAGAGACCCAGTACTTC
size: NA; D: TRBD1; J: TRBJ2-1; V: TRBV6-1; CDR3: CASSEDRRQNNEQFF; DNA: TGTGCCAGCAGTGAGGACAGGAGACAAAACAATGAGCAGTTCTTC
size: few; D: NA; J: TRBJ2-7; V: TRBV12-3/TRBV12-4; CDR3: CASSYRDRTYEQYF; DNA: TGTGCCAGCTCCTACAGGGACCGAACATACGAGCAGTACTTC
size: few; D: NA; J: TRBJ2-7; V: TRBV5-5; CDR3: CASSLDRPVNYEQYF; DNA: TGTGCCAGCAGCTTGGATAGGCCAGTAAACTACGAGCAGTACTTC
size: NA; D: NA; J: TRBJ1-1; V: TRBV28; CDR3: CASKGGTMNTEAFF; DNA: TGTGCCAGCAAGGGTGGGACAATGAACACTGAAGCTTTCTTT
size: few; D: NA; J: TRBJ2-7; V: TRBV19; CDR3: CASSIPGGYEQYF; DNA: TGTGCCAGTAGTATCCCGGGCGGCTACGAGCAGTACTTC
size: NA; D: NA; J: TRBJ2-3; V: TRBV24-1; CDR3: CATSDPGTDTQYF; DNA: TGTGCCACCAGTGATCCAGGAACAGATACGCAGTATTTT
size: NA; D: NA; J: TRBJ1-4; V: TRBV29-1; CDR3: CSVVRRGADEKLFF; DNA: TGCAGCGTTGTCCGGCGGGGGGCAGACGAAAAACTGTTTTTT
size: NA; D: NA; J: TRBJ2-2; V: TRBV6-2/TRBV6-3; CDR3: CASSDLTRNTGELFF; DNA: TGTGCCAGCAGTGACCTGACTAGGAACACCGGGGAGCTGTTTTTT
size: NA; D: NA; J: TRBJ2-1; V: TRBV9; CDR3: CASSGLTRPQFF; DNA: TGTGCCAGCAGCGGCTTAACTAGGCCGCAGTTCTTC
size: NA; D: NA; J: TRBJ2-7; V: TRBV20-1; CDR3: CSARVRPSTYEQYF; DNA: TGCAGTGCTAGAGTACGTCCAAGCACCTACGAGCAGTACTTC
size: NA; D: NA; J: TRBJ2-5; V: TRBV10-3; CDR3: CATSSDGRISQETQYF; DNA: TGTGCCACCAGTTCCGACGGGCGGATTTCACAAGAGACCCAGTACTTC
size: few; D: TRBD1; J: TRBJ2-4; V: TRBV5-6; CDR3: CASSLAGTGYDIQYF; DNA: TGTGCCAGCAGCTTGGCGGGGACAGGGTACGACATTCAGTACTTC
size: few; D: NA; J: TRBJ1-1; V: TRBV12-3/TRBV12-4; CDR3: CASGDMNTEAFF; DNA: TGTGCCAGCGGGGACATGAACACTGAAGCTTTCTTT
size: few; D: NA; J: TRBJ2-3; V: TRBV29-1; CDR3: CSVTGRFTDTQYF; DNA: TGCAGCGTTACTGGACGGTTCACAGATACGCAGTATTTT
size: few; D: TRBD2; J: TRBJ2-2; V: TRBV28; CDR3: CASSLSGRLDTGELFF; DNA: TGTGCCAGCAGTCTTAGCGGGAGATTGGACACCGGGGAGCTGTTTTTT